This TCR beta chain derives from a study of blood T cell repertoires in COVID-19. The overall study: Samples taken during acute and convalescent COVID-19 were collected in the United States, Italy and Spain. Sources were T cells, B-cell-depleted T cells, or PBMCs; the material itself was cDNA or gDNA.

How the authors handled the data: Reference gene primer amplification in the assay estimated nucleated cell counts. The assay was immunoSEQ multiplex PCR, and TCRdb's table has in-frame clones only and misses some. Clone size and the V and J calls come from that table; the DNA yielded D and trimming. The sample has roughly 50,000 clones, roughly 85% seen once. The CDR3 totals 14 residues. Germline V gives CDR1 SQVTM, CDR2 ANQGSEA. V lost 2 bases to trimming and J lost 10 bases; unmatched junction nucleotides: 5. The receptor comes from a human donor in a cohort sampled during active COVID-19. The chain combines TRBV29-1 with TRBJ2-6; 10 nucleotides line up with TRBD1. Source material: peripheral blood. The CDR3 reads CSVELRGQGNVLTF. CDR3 nucleotides: TGCAGCGTTGAATTAAGGGGACAGGGGAACGTCCTGACTTTC.